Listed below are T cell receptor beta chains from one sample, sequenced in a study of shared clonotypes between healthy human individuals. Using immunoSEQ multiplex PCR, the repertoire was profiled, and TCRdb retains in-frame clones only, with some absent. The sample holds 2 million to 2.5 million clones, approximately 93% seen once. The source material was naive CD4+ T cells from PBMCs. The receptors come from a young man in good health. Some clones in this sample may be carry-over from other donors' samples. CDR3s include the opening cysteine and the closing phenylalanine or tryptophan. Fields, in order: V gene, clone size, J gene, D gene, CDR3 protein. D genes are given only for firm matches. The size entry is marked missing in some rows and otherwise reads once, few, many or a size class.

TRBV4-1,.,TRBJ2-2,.,CASSQGPRGVTGELFF
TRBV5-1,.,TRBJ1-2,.,CASSDRTHRAGGGYTF
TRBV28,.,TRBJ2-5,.,CASSFFETQYF
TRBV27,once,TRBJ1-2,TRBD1,CASSSPGQEYGYTF
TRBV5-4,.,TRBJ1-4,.,CASSHTLKDLATNEKLFF
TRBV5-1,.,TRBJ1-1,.,CASSLADTEAFF
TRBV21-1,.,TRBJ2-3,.,CASTTGTSGIPSTDTQYF
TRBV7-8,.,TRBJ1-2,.,CASSSGSYGYTF
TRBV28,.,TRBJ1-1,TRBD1,CASSSTGGGGTEAFF
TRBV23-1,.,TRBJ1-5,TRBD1,CASSPLLGGARQPQHF
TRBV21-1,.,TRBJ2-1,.,CASGITGKGDEQFF
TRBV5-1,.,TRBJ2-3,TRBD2,CASSLVGLAGGIPDTQYF
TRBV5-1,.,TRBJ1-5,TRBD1,CASSSGQNSNQPQHF
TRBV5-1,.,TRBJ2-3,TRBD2,CASGTSGAMDTQYF
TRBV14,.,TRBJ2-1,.,CASSQEWVSEQFF
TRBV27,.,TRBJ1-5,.,CASSLAGRVNQPQHF
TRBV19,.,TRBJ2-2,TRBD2,CASSALAGGAGELFF
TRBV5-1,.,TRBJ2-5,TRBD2,CASSDPSGHQETQYF
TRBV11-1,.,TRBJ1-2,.,CASSLMGNGYTF
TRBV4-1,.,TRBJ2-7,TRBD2,CASSPVRHGLAGVPPEGSEQYF
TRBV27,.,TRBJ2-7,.,CARLFPRGGAYEQYF
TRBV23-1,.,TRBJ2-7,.,CASTPVVGYEQYF
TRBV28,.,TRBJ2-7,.,CASGVGRATYEQYF
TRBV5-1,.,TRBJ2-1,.,CASSLARDLNNEQFF
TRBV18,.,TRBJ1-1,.,CASSPRSGSNTEAFF
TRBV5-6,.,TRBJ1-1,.,CASSLPGNTEAFF
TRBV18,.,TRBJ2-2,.,CASSPQGHSSTGELFF
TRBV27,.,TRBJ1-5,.,CASSTGTGRQPQHF
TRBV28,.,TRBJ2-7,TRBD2,CASRIGTSELGEQYF
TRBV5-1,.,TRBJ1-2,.,CASSLRPPDGYTF
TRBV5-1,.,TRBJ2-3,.,CASSGPDTDTQYF
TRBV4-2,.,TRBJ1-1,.,CASRAGGLMNTEAFF
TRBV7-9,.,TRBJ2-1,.,CASSLRNEQFF
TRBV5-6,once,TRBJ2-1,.,CASSSFGTGVVNEQFF
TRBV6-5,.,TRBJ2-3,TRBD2,CASSYKGLVPDTQYF
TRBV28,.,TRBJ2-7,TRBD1,CASSSQRQGGEYEQYF
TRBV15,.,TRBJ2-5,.,CATSRHAAALQETQYF
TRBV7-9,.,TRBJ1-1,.,CASSLDSLNSEAFF